This T cell receptor (beta chain) comes out of a study of blood T cells in healthy people across ages. Through a sample-barcoded 5' primer and a J-beta primer mix, a second PCR was run for roughly 7 to 11 cycles. From the 5' RACE reads, TCRdb called clonotypes with MiXCR, one entry per CDR3 protein. The sample has 1.5 million to 2 million distinct CDR3 sequences, roughly 50% seen once. This clonotype was detected a few times. Antigen: not known. Study results and caveats: Strong correlation existed between TCR beta diversity and naive T cell percentage.

Germline CDR1 is MDHEN and CDR2 is SYDVKM. V gave up 6 bases and J gave up 0 bases; unmatched junction bases: 7. The CDR3 runs 15 residues. Sequencing input: blood. J is TRBJ1-2 and V is TRBV28; 7 bases are shared with TRBD1. The TCR sequence derives from a woman between 40 and 50 years old in good health. The CDR3 coding sequence is TGTGCCAGCAGCGCTGCTGGGACAGCTAACTATGGCTACACCTTC. Translating gives CASSAAGTANYGYTF.